The subject of this entry is one T cell receptor (beta chain). Its antigen is still unknown. CDR1 is MNHNS, CDR2 SASEGT, per germline. There are 13 residues in the CDR3. V was cut by 6 bases and J by 7 bases, with 13 bases left in between. TCRdb reprocessed the 5' RACE reads with MiXCR, giving one entry per CDR3 protein. The sample holds 570,000 or so distinct CDR3 sequences, nearly 10% seen once. The data are from a study of identical twins. General study results and limits: Models underestimated TCR alpha sharing (out-of-frame) in monozygotic twins. The abundant beta clonotypes from cord blood had fewer insertions, and memory repertoires had none of this.

These data also formed part of another study, on yellow fever vaccine responses in identical twins. That work contributes: In identical twins, vaccine T cell responses appeared partly shared and partly individual.

This chain joins TRBV6-1 and TRBJ2-1, with D possibly TRBD2 on 6 matching bases. Sequenced: PBMCs. This clonotype originated in a young woman in good health. The CDR3 spells CASRPVGGNEQFF. The CDR3 DNA reads as TGTGCCAGCAGGCCGGTGGGGGGAAATGAGCAGTTCTTC.